This T cell receptor (beta chain) stems from a study of T cell repertoires in cytomegalovirus infection. TCRdb fed the reads into MiXCR, producing one record per CDR3 protein. The sample contains about 890,000 distinct CDR3 sequences, 31% of which appear only once. Comment on this clonotype: Its antigen remains unidentified.

V dropped 6 bases and J dropped 10 bases, with 15 bases sitting between them. Germline V lookup: CDR1 SNHLY, CDR2 FYNNEI. This CDR3 has 13 residues. This chain connects TRBV2 to TRBJ1-4, with D perhaps TRBD1 (5 bases). The sample was cultured CD8+ T cells from PBMCs, taken from culture after CMV antigen stimulation. The clonotype originates from a human donor in good health (CMV status not recorded). Some clones in this sample may be carry-over from other donors' samples. The CDR3: CASRPGTRGKLFF. CDR3 coding DNA: TGTGCCAGCAGGCCCGGCACGAGGGGAAAACTGTTTTTT.